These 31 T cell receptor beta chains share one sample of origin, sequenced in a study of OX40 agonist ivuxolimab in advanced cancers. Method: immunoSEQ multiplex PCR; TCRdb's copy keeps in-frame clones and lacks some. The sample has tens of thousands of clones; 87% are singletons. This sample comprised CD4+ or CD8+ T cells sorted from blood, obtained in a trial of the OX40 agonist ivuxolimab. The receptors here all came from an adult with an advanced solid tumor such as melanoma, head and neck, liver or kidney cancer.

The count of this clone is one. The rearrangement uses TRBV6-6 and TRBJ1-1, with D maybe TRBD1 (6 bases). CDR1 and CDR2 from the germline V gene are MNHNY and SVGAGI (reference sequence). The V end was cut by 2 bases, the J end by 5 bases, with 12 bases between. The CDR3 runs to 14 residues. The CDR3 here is CASSYGQRRTEAFF. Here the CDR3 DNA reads TGTGCCAGCAGTTACGGACAGAGGAGGACTGAAGCTTTCTTT.

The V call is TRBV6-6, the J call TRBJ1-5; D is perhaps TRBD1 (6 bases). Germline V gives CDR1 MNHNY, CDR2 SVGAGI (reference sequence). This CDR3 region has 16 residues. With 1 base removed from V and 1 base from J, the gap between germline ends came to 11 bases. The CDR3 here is CASSYYGQPSNQPQHF. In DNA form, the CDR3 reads TGTGCCAGCAGTTACTACGGACAGCCGAGCAATCAGCCCCAGCATTTT.

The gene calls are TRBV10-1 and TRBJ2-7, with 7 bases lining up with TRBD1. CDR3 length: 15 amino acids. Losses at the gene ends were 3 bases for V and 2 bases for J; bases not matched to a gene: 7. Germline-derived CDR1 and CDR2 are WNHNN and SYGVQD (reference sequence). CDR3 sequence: CASSDTGTAPYEQYF. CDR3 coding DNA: TGCGCCAGCAGTGATACCGGGACAGCCCCCTACGAGCAGTACTTC.

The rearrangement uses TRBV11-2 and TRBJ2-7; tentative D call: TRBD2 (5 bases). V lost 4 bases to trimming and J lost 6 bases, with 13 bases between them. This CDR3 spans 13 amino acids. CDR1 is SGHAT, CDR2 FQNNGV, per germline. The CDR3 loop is CASSSRRGIEQYF. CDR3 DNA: TGTGCCAGCAGCTCGAGACGGGGTATCGAGCAGTACTTC.

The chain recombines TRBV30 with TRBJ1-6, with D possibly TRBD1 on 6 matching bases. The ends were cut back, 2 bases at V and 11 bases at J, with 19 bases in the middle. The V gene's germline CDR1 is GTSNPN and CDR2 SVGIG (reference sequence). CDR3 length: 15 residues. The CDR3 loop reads CAWSPRQAIRAPLHF. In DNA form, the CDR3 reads TGTGCCTGGAGTCCGAGACAGGCTATAAGGGCACCCCTCCACTTT.

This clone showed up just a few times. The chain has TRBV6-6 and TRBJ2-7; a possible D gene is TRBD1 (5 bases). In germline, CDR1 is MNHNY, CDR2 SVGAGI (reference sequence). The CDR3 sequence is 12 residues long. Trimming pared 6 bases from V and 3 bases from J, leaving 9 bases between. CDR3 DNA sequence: TGTGCCAGCAGACGTGACAGCTACGAGCAGTACTTC. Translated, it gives CASRRDSYEQYF.

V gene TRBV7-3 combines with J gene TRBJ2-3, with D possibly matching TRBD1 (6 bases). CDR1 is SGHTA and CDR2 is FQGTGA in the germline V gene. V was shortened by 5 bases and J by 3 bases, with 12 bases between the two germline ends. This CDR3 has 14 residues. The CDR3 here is CASSVNRETDTQYF. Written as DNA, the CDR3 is TGTGCCAGCAGCGTAAACAGGGAGACAGATACGCAGTATTTT.

The CDR3 sequence: CASSLGLEETQYF. CDR3 bases: TGTGCCAGCAGCTTAGGTCTGGAAGAGACCCAGTACTTC. The rearrangement links TRBV11-2 to TRBJ2-5; D gene unclear. The CDR3 runs 13 residues. CDR1 and CDR2 (germline): SGHAT, FQNNGV. V shed 1 base and J shed 3 bases, with 6 bases lying between them.

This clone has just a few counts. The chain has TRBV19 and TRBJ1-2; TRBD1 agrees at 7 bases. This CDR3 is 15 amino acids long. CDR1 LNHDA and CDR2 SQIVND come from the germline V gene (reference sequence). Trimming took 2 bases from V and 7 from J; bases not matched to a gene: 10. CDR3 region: CASSIRWDSSAGYTF. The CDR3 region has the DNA TGTGCCAGTAGTATAAGATGGGACAGCTCGGCTGGCTACACCTTC.

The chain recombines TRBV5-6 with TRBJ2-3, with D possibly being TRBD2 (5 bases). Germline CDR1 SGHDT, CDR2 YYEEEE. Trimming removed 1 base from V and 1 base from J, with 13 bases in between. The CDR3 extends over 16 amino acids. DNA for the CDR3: TGTGCCAGCAGCTTGTTAGGGCGGGTAGGCACAGATACGCAGTATTTT. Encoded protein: CASSLLGRVGTDTQYF.

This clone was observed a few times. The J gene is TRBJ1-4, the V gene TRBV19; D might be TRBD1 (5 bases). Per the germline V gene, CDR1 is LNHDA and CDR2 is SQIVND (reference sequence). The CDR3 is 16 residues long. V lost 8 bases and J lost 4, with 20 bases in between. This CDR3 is CASQTRGADLNEKLFF. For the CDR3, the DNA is TGTGCCAGTCAAACCCGTGGGGCCGACCTTAATGAAAAACTGTTTTTT.

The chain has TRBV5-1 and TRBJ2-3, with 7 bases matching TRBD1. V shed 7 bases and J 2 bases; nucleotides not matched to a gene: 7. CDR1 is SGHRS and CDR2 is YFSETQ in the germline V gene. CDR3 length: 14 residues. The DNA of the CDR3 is TGCGCCAGCTACAGGGGTAGGGTCACAGATACGCAGTATTTT. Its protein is CASYRGRVTDTQYF.

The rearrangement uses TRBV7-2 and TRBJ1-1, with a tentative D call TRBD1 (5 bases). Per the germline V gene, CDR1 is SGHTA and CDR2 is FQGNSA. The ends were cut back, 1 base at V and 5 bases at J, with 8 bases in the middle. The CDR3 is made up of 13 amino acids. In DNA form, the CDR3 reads TGTGCCAGCAGCTTAGTGGGGGTGACTGAAGCTTTCTTT. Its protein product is CASSLVGVTEAFF.

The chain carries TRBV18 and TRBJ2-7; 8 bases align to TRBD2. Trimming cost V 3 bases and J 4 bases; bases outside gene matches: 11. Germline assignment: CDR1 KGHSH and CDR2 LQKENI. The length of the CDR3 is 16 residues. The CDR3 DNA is TGTGCCAGCTCACCCCAAGACAGCGGGGGTAGGTACGAGCAGTACTTC. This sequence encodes CASSPQDSGGRYEQYF.

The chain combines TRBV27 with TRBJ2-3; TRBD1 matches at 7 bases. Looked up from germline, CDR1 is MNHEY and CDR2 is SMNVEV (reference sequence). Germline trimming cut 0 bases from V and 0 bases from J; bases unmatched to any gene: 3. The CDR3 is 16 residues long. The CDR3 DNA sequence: TGTGCCAGCAGTTTATCTCGGACAGGTAGCACAGATACGCAGTATTTT. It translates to CASSLSRTGSTDTQYF.

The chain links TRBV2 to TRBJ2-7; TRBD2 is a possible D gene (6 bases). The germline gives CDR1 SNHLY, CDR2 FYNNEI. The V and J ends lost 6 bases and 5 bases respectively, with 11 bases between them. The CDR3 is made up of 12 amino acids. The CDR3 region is CASSGGWDEQYF. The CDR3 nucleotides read TGTGCCAGCAGCGGGGGATGGGACGAGCAGTACTTC.

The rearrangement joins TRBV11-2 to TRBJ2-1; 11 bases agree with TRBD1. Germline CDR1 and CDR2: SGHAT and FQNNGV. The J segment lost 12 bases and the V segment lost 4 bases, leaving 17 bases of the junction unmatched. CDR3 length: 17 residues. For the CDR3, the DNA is TGTGCCAGCAGCTCAATTAGGGGGGACAGGGGGGCCGTCGGGCAGTTCTTC. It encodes CASSSIRGDRGAVGQFF.

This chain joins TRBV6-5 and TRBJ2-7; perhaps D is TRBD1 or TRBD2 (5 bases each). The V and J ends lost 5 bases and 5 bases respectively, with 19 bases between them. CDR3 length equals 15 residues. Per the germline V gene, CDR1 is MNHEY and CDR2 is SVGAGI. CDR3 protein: CASSLTWDPPDEQYF. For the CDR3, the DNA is TGTGCCAGCAGTCTCACCTGGGACCCCCCCGACGAGCAGTACTTC.

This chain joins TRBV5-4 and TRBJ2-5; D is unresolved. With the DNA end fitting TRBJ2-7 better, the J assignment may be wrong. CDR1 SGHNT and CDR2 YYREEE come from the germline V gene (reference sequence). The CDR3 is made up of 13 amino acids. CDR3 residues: CASRGMGSYEQYF. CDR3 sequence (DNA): TGTGCCAGCAGGGGTATGGGAAGCTACGAGCAGTACTTC.

The CDR3 loop is CASSRPGLASGAFF. The CDR3 DNA reads as TGTGCCAGCAGCCGACCGGGACTAGCCTCTGGGGCGTTCTTC. The V and J genes are TRBV4-2 and TRBJ2-1, with 9 bases lining up with TRBD2. Germline CDR1 and CDR2: LGHNA and YNFKEQ. The CDR3 runs to 14 residues. The J segment lost 15 bases and the V segment lost 4 bases, leaving 13 bases of the junction unmatched.

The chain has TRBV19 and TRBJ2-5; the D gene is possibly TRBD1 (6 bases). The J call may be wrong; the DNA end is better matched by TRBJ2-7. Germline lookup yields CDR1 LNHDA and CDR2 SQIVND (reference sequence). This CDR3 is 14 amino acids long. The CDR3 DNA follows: TGTGCCAGTAGTATGGCAGGGGACTCCTACGAGCAGTACTTC. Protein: CASSMAGDSYEQYF.

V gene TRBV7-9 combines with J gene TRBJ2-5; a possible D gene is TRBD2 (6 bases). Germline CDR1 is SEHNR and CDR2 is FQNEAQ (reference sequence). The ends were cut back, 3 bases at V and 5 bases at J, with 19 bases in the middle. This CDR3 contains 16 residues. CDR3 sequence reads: CASSFPRDSLRETQYF. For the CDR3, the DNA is TGTGCCAGCAGCTTCCCCCGGGACTCTTTGCGGGAGACCCAGTACTTC.

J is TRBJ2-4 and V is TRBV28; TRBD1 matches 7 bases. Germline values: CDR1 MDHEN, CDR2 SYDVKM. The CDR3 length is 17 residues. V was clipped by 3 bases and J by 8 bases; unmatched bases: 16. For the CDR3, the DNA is TGTGCCAGCAGTTTGCTCACCGCGACAGGGTCGGGTCACATTCAGTACTTC. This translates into CASSLLTATGSGHIQYF.

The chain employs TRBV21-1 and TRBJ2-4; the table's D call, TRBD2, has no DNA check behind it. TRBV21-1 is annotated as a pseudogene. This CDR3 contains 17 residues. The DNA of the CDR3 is TGTGCCAGCAGAAGACCGCTAGCTACAGCAAGAAAAAACATTCAGTACTTC. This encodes CASRRPLATARKNIQYF.

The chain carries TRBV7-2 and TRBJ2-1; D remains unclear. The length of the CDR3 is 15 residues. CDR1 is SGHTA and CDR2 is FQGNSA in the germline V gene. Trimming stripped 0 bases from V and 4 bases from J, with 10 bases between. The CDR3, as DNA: TGTGCCAGCAGCTTAGCGGGCGGCGAATACAATGAGCAGTTCTTC. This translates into CASSLAGGEYNEQFF.

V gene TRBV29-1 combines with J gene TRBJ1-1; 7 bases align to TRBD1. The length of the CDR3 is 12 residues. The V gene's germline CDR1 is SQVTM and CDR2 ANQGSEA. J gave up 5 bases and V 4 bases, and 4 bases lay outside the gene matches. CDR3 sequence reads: CSVAPTGTEAFF. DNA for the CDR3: TGCAGCGTTGCCCCGACAGGGACTGAAGCTTTCTTT.

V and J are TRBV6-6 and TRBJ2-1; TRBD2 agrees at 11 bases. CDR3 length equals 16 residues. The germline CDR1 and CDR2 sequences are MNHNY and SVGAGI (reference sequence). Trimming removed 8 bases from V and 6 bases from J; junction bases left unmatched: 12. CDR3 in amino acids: CASLRLAGNLGNEQFF. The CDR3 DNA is TGTGCCAGCTTGAGACTAGCGGGAAATCTGGGCAATGAGCAGTTCTTC.

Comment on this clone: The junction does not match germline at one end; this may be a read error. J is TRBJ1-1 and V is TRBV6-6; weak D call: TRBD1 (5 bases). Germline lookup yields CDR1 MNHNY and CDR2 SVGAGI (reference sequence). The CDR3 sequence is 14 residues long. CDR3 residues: CAISESGMNTEAFF. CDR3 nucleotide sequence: TGTGCCATCAGTGAGTCAGGGATGAACACTGAAGCTTTCTTT.

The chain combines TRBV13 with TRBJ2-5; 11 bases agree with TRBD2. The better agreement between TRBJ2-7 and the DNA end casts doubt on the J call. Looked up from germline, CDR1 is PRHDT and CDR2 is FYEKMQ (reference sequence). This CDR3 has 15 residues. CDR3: CASSTGLAVTYEQYF. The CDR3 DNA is TGTGCCAGCAGCACGGGACTAGCGGTTACCTACGAGCAGTACTTC.

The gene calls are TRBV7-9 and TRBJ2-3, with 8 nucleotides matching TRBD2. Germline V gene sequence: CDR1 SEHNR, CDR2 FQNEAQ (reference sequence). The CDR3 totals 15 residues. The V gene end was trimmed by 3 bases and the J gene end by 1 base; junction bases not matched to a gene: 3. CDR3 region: CASSFPTSGTDTQYF. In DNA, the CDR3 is TGTGCCAGCAGCTTTCCGACTAGCGGCACAGATACGCAGTATTTT.

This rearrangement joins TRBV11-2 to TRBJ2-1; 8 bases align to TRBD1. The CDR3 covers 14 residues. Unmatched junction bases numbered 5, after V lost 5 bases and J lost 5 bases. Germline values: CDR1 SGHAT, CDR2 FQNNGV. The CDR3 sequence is CASSTRTGNNEQFF. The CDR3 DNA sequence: TGTGCCAGCAGCACCAGGACAGGGAACAATGAGCAGTTCTTC.